The clone carrying this T cell receptor beta chain was detected many times. The antigen remains unidentified. Trimming shortened V by 1 base and J by 2 bases, and 7 bases separated the two germline ends. From germline, CDR1 is GTSNPN and CDR2 SVGIG (reference sequence). The CDR3 consists of 13 residues. Produced via immunoSEQ multiplex PCR; TCRdb's table is partial and in-frame only. The sample holds about 190,000 clones; roughly 84% are singletons and the top ten take less than 9%. This sample was taken from a study of cytomegalovirus exposure and HLA in healthy donors. Study-wide findings and caveats: Most TCRs appeared rarely, but some public TCRs recurred in many donors. Investigators reported about 160 TCR beta chains as tied to cytomegalovirus. Specific recognition of CMV antigens was confirmed in vitro for a few chains (all CMV-associated). In a later analysis, first-cohort TCR clusters were found to tend to co-occur in the 120 validation repertoires.

The specimen sequenced was PBMCs. This TCR was recovered from a man aged 18 to 29 in good health and CMV-seropositive. V gene TRBV30 combines with J gene TRBJ2-3; D is unclear. The CDR3 sequence is CAWSGRPTDTQYF. The CDR3 nucleotides are TGTGCCTGGAGTGGGAGACCCACAGATACGCAGTATTTT.